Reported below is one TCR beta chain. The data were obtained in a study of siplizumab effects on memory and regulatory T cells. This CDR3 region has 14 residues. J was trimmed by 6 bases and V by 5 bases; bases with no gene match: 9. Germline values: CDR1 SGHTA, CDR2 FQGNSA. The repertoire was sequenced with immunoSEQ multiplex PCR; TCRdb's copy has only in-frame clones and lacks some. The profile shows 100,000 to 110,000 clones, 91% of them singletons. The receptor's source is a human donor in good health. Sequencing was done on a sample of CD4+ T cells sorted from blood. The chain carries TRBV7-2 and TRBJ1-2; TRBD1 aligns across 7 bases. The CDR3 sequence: CASSHGRGGDGYTF. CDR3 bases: TGTGCCAGCAGCCACGGCAGGGGGGGAGATGGCTACACCTTC.